Sequencing of this T cell receptor (beta chain) was carried out in a study of tumor and adjacent non-tumor tissue in lung cancer. The template was RNA from unsorted bulk tissue. More than 3 cm separated this lung sample from the edge of the tumor. Germline V gene lookup returns CDR1 SGHAT and CDR2 FQNNGV. CDR3 length equals 13 residues. The library came from three nested PCR rounds adapted from ARM-PCR protocols. One entry per CDR3 protein results from TCRdb running MiXCR on the multiplex PCR reads. The sample carries 90,000 to 120,000 distinct CDR3 sequences, 65% recorded once. This chain joins TRBV11-2 and TRBJ1-1; D remains ambiguous. This receptor was taken from a man younger than 40 with non-small cell lung cancer. Sequencing input: distant non-tumor lung tissue. The CDR3 is CFSSLHGVTEAFF. In DNA form, the CDR3 reads TGTTTCAGCAGCTTACACGGAGTGACTGAAGCTTTCTTT.